This TCR beta chain came from a study of shared clonotypes between healthy human individuals. Assay: immunoSEQ multiplex PCR; the TCRdb copy retains only in-frame clones and omits some. This sample has about 2 million clones; about 95% occur once, and the top ten carry 1% to 1.3%. Selected positively for CCR7 and CD45RO-negative, naive CD8 cells excluded terminally differentiated effector memory CD45RA+ cells. Every contributor of samples was a Caucasian grown-up residing in Nashville, Tennessee. The sequenced material came from naive CD8+ T cells sorted from blood. This clonotype was sampled from a man younger than 30 in good health.

DNA for the CDR3: TGTGCCAGCAGTCCCTGGGACAGGGGCACTGAAGCTTTCTTT. Amino acid sequence: CASSPWDRGTEAFF. The chain uses TRBV27 and TRBJ1-1; 10 nucleotides agree with TRBD1. The CDR3 sequence is 14 residues long. J was trimmed by 4 bases and V by 5 bases; bases with no gene match: 4. Germline assignment: CDR1 MNHEY and CDR2 SMNVEV (reference sequence).